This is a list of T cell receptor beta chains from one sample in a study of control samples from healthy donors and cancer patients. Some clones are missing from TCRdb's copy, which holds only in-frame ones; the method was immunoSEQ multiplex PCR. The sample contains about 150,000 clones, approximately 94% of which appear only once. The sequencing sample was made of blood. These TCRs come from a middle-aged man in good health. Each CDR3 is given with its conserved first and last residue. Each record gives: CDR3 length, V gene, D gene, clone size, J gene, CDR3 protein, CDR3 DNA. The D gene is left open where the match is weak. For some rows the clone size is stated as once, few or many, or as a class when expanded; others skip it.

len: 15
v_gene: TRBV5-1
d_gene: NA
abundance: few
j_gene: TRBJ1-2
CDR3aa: CASSLDPGHNYGYTF
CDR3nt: TGCGCCAGCAGCTTGGACCCCGGACATAACTATGGCTACACCTTC

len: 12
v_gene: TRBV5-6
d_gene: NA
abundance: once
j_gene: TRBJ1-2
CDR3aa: CASSRDNYGYTF
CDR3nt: TGTGCCAGCAGCCGGGACAACTATGGCTACACCTTC

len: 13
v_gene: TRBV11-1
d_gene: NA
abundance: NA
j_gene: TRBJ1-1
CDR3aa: CASSLVQVTEAFF
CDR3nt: TGTGCCAGCAGCTTAGTACAGGTAACTGAAGCTTTCTTT

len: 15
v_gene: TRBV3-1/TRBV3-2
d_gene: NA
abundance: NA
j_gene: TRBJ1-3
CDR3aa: CASSQDSNSGNTIYF
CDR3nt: TGTGCCAGCAGCCAAGATTCGAACTCTGGAAACACCATATATTTT

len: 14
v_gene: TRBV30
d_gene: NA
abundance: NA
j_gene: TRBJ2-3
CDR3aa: CAWSVGGGTDTQYF
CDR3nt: TGTGCCTGGAGTGTAGGGGGGGGCACAGATACGCAGTATTTT

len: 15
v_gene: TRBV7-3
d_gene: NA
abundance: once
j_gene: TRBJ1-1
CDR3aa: CASAITGTANTEAFF
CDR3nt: TGTGCCAGCGCGATAACCGGGACGGCGAACACTGAAGCTTTCTTT

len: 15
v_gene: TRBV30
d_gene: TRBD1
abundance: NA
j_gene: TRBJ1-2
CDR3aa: CAWIPGQGYFYGYTF
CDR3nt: TGTGCCTGGATACCCGGACAGGGTTATTTCTATGGCTACACCTTC

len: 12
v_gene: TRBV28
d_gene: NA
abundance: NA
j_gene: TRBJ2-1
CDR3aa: CASSFGQNEQFF
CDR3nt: TGTGCCAGCAGTTTCGGCCAAAATGAGCAGTTCTTC

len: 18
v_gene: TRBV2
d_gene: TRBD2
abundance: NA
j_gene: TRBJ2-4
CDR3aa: CASSETPGLAKAKNIQYF
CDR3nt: TGTGCCAGCAGTGAGACCCCGGGACTAGCGAAAGCCAAAAACATTCAGTACTTC

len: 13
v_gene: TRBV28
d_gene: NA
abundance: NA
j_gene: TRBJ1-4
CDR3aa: CASSWPYNEKLFF
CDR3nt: TGTGCCAGCAGTTGGCCTTATAATGAAAAACTGTTTTTT

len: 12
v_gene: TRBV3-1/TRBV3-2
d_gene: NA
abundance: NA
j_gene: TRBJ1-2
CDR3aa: CASSQETYGYTF
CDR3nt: TGTGCCAGCAGCCAAGAAACCTATGGCTACACCTTC

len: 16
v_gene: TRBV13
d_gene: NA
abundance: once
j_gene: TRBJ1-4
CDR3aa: CASSPTGPGLNEKLFF
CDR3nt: TGTGCCAGCAGCCCTACAGGGCCAGGGCTTAATGAAAAACTGTTTTTT

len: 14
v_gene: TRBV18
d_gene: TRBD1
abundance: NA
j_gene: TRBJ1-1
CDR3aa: CASSRDRAGTEAFF
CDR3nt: TGTGCCAGCTCCCGGGACAGGGCGGGGACTGAAGCTTTCTTT

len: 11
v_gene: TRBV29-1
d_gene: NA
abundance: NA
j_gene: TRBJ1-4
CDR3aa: CSAQGRRGLFF
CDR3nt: TGCAGCGCCCAGGGAAGAAGGGGGCTGTTTTTT

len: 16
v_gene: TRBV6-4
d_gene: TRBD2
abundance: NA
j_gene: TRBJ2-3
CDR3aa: CASSPKAGGPTDTQYF
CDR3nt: TGTGCCAGCAGTCCCAAGGCGGGGGGCCCCACAGATACGCAGTATTTT

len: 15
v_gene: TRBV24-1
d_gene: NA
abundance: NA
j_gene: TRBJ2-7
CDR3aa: CATSDFRQGYYEQYF
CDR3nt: TGTGCCACCAGTGATTTTAGGCAGGGTTACTACGAGCAGTACTTC

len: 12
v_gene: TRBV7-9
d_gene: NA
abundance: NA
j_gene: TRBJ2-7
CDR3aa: CASSLGSIEQYF
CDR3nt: TGTGCCAGCAGCTTAGGCTCGATCGAGCAGTACTTC

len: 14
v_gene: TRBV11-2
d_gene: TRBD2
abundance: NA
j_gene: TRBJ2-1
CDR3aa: CASSSGGAANEQFF
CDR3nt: TGTGCCAGCAGCAGCGGGGGGGCCGCCAATGAGCAGTTCTTC

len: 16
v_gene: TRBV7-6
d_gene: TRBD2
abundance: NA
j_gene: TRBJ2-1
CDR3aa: CASSLPSGGIGDEQFF
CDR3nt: TGTGCCAGCAGCTTGCCTAGCGGGGGTATAGGCGATGAGCAGTTCTTC

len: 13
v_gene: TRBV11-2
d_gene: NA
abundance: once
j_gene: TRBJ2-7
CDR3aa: CASSQEVAYEQYF
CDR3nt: TGTGCCAGCAGTCAAGAGGTCGCGTACGAGCAGTACTTC

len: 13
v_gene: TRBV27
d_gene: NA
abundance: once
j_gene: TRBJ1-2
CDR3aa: CASSLSGNYGYTF
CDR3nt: TGTGCCAGCAGTCTCTCAGGGAACTATGGCTACACCTTC

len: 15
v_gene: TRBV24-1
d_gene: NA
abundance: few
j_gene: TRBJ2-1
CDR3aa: CATSDPRRGGNEQFF
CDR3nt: TGTGCCACCAGTGACCCCCGACGAGGAGGTAATGAGCAGTTCTTC

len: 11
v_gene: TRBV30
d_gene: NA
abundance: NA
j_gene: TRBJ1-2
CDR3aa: CAWSNNYGYTF
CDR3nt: TGTGCCTGGAGTAACAACTATGGCTACACCTTC

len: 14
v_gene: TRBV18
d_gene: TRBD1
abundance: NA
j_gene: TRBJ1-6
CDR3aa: CASSRQGPNSPLHF
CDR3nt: TGTGCCAGCTCCAGACAGGGGCCTAATTCACCCCTCCACTTT

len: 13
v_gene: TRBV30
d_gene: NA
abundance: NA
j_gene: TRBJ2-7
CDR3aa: CAWSRGLSYEQYF
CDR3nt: TGTGCCTGGAGCCGGGGACTGTCCTACGAGCAGTACTTC

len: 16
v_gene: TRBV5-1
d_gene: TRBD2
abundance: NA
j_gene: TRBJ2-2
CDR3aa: CASSPRLAGGTGELFF
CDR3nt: TGCGCCAGCAGCCCCAGACTAGCGGGGGGAACGGGGGAGCTGTTTTTT

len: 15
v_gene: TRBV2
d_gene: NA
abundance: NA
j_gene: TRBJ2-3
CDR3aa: CASSGKNTRTDTQYF
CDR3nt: TGTGCCAGCAGTGGTAAGAATACTCGCACAGATACGCAGTATTTT

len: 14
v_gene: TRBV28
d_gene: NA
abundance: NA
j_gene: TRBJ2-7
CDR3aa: CASSTNRKGYEQYF
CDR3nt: TGTGCCAGCAGTACCAACCGCAAGGGGTACGAGCAGTACTTC

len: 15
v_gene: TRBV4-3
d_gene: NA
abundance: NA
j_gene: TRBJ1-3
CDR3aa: CASSQDRGRGNTIYF
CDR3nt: TGCGCCAGCAGCCAAGATCGAGGGCGAGGAAACACCATATATTTT

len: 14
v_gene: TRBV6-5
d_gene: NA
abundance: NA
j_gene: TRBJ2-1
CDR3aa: CASGRTADYNEQFF
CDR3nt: TGTGCCAGCGGGAGGACAGCCGACTACAATGAGCAGTTCTTC

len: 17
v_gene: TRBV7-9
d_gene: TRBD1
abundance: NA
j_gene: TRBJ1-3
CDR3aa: CASSLEGQPGTGNTIYF
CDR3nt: TGTGCCAGCAGCTTAGAGGGACAGCCAGGGACTGGAAACACCATATATTTT

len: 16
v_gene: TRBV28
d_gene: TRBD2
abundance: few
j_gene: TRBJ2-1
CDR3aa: CASSLAGLAGNNEQFF
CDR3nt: TGTGCCAGCAGTTTAGCGGGACTAGCGGGGAACAATGAGCAGTTCTTC

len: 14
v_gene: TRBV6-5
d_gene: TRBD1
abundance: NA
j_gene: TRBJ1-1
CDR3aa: CASSPQGVGTEAFF
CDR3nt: TGTGCCAGCAGTCCCCAGGGGGTTGGCACTGAAGCTTTCTTT

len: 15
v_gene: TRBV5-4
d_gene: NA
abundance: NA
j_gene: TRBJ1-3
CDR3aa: CASSLWGGSGNTIYF
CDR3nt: TGTGCCAGCAGCTTGTGGGGGGGCTCTGGAAACACCATATATTTT

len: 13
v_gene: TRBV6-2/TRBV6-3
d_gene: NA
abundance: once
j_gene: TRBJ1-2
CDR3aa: CASSISTLYGYTF
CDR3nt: TGTGCCAGCAGTATCAGCACGCTCTATGGCTACACCTTC

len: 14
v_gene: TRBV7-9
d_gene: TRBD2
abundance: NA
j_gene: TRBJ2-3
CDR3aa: CASSTGTSADTQYF
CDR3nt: TGTGCCAGCAGCACCGGGACTAGCGCGGATACGCAGTATTTT

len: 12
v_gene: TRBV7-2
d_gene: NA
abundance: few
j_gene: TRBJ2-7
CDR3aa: CASSSPRQEQYF
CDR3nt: TGTGCCAGCAGCTCCCCCCGACAGGAGCAGTACTTC

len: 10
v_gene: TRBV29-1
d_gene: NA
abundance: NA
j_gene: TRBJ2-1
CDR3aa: CSGLYNEQFF
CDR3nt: TGCAGCGGACTGTACAATGAGCAGTTCTTC

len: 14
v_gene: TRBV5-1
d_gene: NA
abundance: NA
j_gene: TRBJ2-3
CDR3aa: CASSLGLGTDTQYF
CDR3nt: TGCGCCAGCAGCTTAGGACTGGGCACAGATACGCAGTATTTT

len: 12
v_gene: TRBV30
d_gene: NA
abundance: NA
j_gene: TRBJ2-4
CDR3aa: CAWTRDKNIQYF
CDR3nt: TGTGCCTGGACGCGAGACAAAAACATTCAGTACTTC

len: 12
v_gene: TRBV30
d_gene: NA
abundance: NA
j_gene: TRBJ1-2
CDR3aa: CAWSRQNYGYTF
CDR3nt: TGTGCCTGGAGCAGGCAGAACTATGGCTACACCTTC

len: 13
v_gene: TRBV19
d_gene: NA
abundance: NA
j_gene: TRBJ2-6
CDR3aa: CASTASGANVLTF
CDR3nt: TGTGCCAGTACAGCCTCTGGGGCCAACGTCCTGACTTTC

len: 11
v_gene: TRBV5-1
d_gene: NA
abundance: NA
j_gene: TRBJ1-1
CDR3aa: CASSLNTEAFF
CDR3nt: TGCGCCAGCAGCTTGAACACTGAAGCTTTCTTT

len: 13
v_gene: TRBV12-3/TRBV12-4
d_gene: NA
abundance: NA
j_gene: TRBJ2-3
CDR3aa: CASSLVYTDTQYF
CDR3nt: TGTGCCAGCAGTTTAGTATACACAGATACGCAGTATTTT

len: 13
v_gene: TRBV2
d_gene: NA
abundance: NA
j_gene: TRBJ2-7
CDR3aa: CASRPQGKYEQYF
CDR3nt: TGTGCCAGCAGACCACAGGGTAAATACGAGCAGTACTTC

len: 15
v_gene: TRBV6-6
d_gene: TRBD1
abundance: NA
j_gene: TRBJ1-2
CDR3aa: CASTQEGQGAKGYTF
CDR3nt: TGTGCCAGCACCCAAGAGGGACAGGGGGCGAAGGGATACACCTTC

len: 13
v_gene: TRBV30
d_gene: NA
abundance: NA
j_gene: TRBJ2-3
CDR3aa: CAWSRESTDTQYF
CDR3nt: TGTGCCTGGAGTAGAGAGAGCACAGATACGCAGTATTTT

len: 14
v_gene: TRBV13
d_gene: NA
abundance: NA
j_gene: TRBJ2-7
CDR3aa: CASSLGSAEYEQYF
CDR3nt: TGTGCCAGCAGCTTAGGGTCGGCAGAGTACGAGCAGTACTTC

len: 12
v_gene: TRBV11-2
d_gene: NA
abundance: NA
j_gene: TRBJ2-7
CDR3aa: CASSLVGSEQYF
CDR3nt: TGTGCCAGCAGCTTAGTAGGGTCCGAGCAGTACTTC

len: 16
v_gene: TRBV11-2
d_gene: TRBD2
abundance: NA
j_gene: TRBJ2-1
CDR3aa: CASSFITLAAYNEQFF
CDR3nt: TGTGCCAGCAGCTTCATCACCCTAGCGGCCTACAATGAGCAGTTCTTC

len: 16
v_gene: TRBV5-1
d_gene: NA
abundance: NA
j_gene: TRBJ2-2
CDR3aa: CASSPAQNANTGELFF
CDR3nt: TGCGCCAGCAGCCCGGCCCAGAACGCGAACACCGGGGAGCTGTTTTTT

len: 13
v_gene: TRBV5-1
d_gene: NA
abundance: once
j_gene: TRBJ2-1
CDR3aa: CASSLSTKNEQFF
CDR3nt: TGCGCCAGCAGCTTGAGTACCAAAAATGAGCAGTTCTTC

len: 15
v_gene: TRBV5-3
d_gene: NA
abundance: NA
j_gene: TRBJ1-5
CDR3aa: CARGRNKDGNQPQHF
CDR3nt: TGTGCCAGAGGGCGTAATAAGGACGGCAATCAGCCCCAGCATTTT

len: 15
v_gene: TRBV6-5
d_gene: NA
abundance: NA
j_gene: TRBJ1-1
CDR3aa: CASNRRAGGGTEAFF
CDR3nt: TGTGCCAGCAACCGAAGGGCGGGGGGAGGCACTGAAGCTTTCTTT

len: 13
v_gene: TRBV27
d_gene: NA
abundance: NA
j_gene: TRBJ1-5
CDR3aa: CASSFGGHQPQHF
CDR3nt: TGTGCCAGCAGTTTCGGAGGGCATCAGCCCCAGCATTTT

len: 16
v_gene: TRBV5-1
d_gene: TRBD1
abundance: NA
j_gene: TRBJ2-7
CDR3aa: CASSWTTGTASYEQYF
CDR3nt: TGCGCCAGCAGCTGGACGACCGGGACAGCCTCCTACGAGCAGTACTTC

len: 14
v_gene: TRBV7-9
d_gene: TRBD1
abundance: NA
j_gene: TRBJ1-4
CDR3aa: CASSFDREGRKLFF
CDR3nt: TGTGCCAGCAGCTTCGACAGGGAAGGGCGAAAACTGTTTTTT

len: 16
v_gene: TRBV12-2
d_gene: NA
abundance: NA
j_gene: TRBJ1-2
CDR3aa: CASRYINRVGGEGYTF
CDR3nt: TGTGCAAGTCGCTACATTAACAGGGTAGGAGGCGAGGGCTACACCTTC

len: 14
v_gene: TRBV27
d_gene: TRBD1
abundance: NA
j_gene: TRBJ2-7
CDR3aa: CASSPTGSVYEQYF
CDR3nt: TGTGCCAGCAGTCCGACAGGGTCGGTCTACGAGCAGTACTTC

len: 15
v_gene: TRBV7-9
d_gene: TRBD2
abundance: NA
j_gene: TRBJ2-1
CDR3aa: CASRIGTSGWGEQFF
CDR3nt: TGTGCCAGCAGGATCGGGACTAGCGGCTGGGGTGAGCAGTTCTTC